This entry concerns a single T cell receptor beta chain. Its specificity is not known. Version v3.0 of the immunoSEQ assay ran at survey level. Method: immunoSEQ multiplex PCR; TCRdb's copy keeps in-frame clones and lacks some. The sample lists around 15,000 clones; just over 75% were seen once. This CDR3 contains 14 residues. CDR1 and CDR2 from the germline V gene are WSHSY and SAAADI. Trimming removed 3 bases from V and 0 bases from J, with 6 bases in between. This sample was included in a study of long-term antiretroviral therapy in people with HIV. Study-level results: In HIV, the repertoires covered a tighter span of CDR3 lengths than in controls. Clonal populations expanded prior to ART predominated within the repertoire at all time points. Specimens of blood were obtained during about 2003 to 2017, possibly under older ART regimens.

The clonotype originates from a man aged 35 to 55 with HIV. This specimen was unsorted PBMCs, taken 2.1 years after starting antiretroviral therapy. The V and J genes are TRBV10-2 and TRBJ1-5; the D is unclear. CDR3 amino acids: CASSEGHSNQPQHF. The CDR3 region has the DNA TGCGCCAGCAGTGAAGGTCATAGCAATCAGCCCCAGCATTTT.